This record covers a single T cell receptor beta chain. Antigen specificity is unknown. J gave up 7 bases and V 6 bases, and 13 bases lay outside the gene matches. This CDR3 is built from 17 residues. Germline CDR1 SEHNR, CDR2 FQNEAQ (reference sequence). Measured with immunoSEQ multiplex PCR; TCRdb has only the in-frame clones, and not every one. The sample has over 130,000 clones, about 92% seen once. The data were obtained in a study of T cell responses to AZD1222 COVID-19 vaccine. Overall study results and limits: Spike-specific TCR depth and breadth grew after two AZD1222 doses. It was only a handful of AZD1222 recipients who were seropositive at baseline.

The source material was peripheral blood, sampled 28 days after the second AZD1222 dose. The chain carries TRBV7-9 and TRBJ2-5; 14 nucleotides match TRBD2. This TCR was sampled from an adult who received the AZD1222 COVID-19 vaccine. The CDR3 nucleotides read TGTGCCAGCAGGACGCCCGAAGGGACTAGCGGGAGAGGGACCCAGTACTTC. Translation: CASRTPEGTSGRGTQYF.